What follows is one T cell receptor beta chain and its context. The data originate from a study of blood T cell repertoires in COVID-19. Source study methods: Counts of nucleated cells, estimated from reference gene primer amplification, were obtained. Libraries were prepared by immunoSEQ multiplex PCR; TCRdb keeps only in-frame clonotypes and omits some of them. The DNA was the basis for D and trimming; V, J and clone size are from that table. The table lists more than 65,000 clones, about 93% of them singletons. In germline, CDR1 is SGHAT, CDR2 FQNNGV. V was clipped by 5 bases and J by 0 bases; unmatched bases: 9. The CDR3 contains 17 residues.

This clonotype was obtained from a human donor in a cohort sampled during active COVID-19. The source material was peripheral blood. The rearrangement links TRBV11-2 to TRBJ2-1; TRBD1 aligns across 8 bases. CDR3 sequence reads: CASSLDRGPSSYNEQFF. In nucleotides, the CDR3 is TGTGCCAGCAGCCTCGACAGGGGACCGAGCTCCTACAATGAGCAGTTCTTC.